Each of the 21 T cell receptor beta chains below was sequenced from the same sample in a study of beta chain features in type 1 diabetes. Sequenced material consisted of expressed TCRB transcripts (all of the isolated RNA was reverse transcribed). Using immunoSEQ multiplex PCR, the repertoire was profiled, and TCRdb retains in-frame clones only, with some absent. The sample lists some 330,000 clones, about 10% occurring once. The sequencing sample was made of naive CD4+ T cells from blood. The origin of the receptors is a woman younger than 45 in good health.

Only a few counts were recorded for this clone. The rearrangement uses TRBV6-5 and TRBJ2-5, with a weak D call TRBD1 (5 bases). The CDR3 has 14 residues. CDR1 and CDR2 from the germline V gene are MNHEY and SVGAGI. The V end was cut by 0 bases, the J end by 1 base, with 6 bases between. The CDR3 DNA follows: TGTGCCAGCAGTTACTCCAGGGTCCAAGAGACCCAGTACTTC. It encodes CASSYSRVQETQYF.

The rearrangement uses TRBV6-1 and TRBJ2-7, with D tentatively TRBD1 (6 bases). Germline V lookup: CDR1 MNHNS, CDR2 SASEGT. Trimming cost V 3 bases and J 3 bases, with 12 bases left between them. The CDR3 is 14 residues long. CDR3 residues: CASSEPGQVYEQYF. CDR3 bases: TGTGCCAGCAGTGAGCCGGGACAAGTCTACGAGCAGTACTTC.

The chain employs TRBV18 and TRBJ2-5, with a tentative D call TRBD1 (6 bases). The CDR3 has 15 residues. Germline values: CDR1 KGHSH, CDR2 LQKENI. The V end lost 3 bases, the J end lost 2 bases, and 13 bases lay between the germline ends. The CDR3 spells CASSPRSGQQETQYF. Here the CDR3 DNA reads TGTGCCAGCTCACCGCGGTCCGGACAGCAAGAGACCCAGTACTTC.

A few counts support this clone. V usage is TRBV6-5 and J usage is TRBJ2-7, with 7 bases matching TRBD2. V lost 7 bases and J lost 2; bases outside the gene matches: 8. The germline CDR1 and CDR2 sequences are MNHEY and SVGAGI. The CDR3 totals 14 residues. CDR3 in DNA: TGTGCCAGCAAGCGGGACCCGGGGGCCTACGAGCAGTACTTC. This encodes CASKRDPGAYEQYF.

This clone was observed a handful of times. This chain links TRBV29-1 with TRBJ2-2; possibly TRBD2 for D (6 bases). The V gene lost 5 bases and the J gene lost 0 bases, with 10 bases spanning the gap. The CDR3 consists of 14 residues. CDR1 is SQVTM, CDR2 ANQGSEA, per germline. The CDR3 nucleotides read TGCAGCGTTTTGCGGGGCGCGAACACCGGGGAGCTGTTTTTT. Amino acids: CSVLRGANTGELFF.

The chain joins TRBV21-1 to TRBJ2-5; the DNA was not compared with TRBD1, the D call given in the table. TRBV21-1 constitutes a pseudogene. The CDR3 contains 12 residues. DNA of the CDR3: TGTGCCACCCAGGGTTTGGGGGAGACCCAGTACTTC. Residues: CATQGLGETQYF.

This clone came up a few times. CDR3 DNA sequence: TGTGCCAGCAGCCAAGTTGGGAGGAACACTGAAGCTTTCTTT. Residues: CASSQVGRNTEAFF. V and J are TRBV7-2 and TRBJ1-1; no clear D gene. Germline lookup yields CDR1 SGHTA and CDR2 FQGNSA. Trimming pared 5 bases from V and 1 base from J, leaving 11 bases between. The CDR3 runs 14 residues. Variable domain in full (rest from reference TRBV7-2 and TRBJ1-1): GAGVSQSPSNKVTEKGKDVELRCDPISGHTALYWYRQSLGQGLEFLIYFQGNSAPDKSGLPSDRFSAERTGGSVSTLTIQRTQQEDSAVYLCASSQVGRNTEAFFGQGTRLTVV.

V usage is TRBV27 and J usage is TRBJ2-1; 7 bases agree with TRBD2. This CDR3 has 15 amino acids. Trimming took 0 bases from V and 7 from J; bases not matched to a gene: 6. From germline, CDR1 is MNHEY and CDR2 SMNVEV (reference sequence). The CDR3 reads CASSLSSGYVNEQFF. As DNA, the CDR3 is TGTGCCAGCAGTTTATCTAGCGGGTATGTGAATGAGCAGTTCTTC.

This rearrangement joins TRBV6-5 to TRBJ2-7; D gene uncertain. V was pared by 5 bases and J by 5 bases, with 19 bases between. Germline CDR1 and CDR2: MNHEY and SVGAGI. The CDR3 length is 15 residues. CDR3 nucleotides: TGTGCCAGCAGTGGCACTACCGAGGTCCCCCACGAGCAGTACTTC. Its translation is CASSGTTEVPHEQYF.

The DNA for the CDR3 is TGCGCCAGCAGCTTCTCAACAGGGGGCCCAAACGAGCAGTACTTC. Its protein product is CASSFSTGGPNEQYF. The gene calls are TRBV5-1 and TRBJ2-7, with 9 bases lining up with TRBD1. The CDR3 consists of 15 residues. With V trimmed by 2 bases and J by 5 bases, 8 bases remained unmatched. Germline loops: CDR1 SGHRS, CDR2 YFSETQ. Full variable domain (rest looked up from reference TRBV5-1 and TRBJ2-7): KAGVTQTPRYLIKTRGQQVTLSCSPISGHRSVSWYQQTPGQGLQFLFEYFSETQRNKGNFPGRFSGRQFSNSRSEMNVSTLELGDSALYLCASSFSTGGPNEQYFGPGTRLTVT.

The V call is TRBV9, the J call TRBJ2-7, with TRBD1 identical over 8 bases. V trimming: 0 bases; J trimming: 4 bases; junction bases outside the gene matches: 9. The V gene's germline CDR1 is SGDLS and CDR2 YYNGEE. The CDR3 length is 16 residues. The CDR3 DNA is TGTGCCAGCAGCGTAGGCTTCTCAGGGGGCATGTACGAGCAGTACTTC. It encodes CASSVGFSGGMYEQYF. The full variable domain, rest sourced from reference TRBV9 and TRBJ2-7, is DSGVTQTPKHLITATGQRVTLRCSPRSGDLSVYWYQQSLDQGLQFLIQYYNGEERAKGNILERFSAQQFPDLHSELNLSSLELGDSALYFCASSVGFSGGMYEQYFGPGTRLTVT.

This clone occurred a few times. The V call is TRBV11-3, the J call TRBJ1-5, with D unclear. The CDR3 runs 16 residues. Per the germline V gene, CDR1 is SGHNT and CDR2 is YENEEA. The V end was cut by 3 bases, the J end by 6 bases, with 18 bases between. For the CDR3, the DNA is TGTGCCAGCAGCTTCCGACGGAGGTTCGCGGGTCAGCCCCAGCATTTT. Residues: CASSFRRRFAGQPQHF.

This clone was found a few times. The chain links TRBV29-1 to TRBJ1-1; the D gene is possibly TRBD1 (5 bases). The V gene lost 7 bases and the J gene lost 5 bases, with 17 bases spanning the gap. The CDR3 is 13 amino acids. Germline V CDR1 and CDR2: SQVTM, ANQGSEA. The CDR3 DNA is TGCAGCGCCGTCGTTGGGGGGGGGACTGAAGCTTTCTTT. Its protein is CSAVVGGGTEAFF.

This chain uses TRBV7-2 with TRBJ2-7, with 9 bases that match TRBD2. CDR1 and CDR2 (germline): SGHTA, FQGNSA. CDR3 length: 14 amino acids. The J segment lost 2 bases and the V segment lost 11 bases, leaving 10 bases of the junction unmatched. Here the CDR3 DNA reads TGTGCCGTTGGCCCAGCGGGAGGACCCTACGAGCAGTACTTC. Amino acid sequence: CAVGPAGGPYEQYF.

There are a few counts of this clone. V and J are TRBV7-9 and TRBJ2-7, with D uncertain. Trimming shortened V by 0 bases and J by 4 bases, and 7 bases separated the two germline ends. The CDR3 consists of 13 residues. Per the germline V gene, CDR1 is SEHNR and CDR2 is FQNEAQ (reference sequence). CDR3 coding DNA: TGTGCCAGCAGCTTAGCTGTAGAGTACGAGCAGTACTTC. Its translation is CASSLAVEYEQYF. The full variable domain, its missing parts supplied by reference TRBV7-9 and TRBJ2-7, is DTGVSQNPRHKITKRGQNVTFRCDPISEHNRLYWYRQTLGQGPEFLTYFQNEAQLEKSRLLSDRFSAERPKGSFSTLEIQRTEQGDSAMYLCASSLAVEYEQYFGPGTRLTVT.

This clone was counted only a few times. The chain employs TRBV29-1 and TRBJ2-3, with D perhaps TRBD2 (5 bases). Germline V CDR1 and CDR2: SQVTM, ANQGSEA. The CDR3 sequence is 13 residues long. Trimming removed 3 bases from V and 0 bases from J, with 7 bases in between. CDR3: CSVDEGSTDTQYF. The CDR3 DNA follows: TGCAGCGTTGATGAGGGTAGCACAGATACGCAGTATTTT.

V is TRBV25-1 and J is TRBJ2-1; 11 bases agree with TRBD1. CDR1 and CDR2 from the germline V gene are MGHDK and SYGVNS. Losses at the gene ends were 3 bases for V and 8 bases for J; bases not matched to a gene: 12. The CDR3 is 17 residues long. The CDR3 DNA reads TGTGCCAGCAGTGAGTCTCCGGGACAGGGGGGTGTGGATGAGCAGTTCTTC. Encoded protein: CASSESPGQGGVDEQFF.

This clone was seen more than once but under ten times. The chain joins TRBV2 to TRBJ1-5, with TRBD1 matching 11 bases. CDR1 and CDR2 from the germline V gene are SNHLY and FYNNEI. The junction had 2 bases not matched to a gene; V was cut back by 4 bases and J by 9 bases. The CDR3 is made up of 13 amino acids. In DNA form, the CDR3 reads TGTGCCAGCAGTGGGGACAGGGGGTGGCCCCAGCATTTT. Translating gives CASSGDRGWPQHF.

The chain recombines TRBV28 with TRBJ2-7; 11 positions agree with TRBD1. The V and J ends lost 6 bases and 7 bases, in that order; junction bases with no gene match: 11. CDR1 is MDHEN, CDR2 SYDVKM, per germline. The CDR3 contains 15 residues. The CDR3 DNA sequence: TGTGCCAGCAGCCGTTCCGGGACAGGGGGTTGGGAGCAGTACTTC. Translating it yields CASSRSGTGGWEQYF.

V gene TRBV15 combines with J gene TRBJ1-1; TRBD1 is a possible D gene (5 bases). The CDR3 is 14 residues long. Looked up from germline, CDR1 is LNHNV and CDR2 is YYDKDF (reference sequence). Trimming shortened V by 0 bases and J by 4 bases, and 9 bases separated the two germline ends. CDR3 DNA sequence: TGTGCCACCAGCAGAGATCGGGGGAGCACTGAAGCTTTCTTT. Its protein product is CATSRDRGSTEAFF.

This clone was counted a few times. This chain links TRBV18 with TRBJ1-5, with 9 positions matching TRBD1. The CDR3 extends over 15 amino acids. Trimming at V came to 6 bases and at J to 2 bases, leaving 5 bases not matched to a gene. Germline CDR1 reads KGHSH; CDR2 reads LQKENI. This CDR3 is CASSGTGKGNQPQHF. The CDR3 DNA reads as TGTGCCAGCTCGGGGACAGGGAAGGGCAATCAGCCCCAGCATTTT.